What follows is one T cell receptor beta chain and its context. The record originates from a study of blood T cell repertoires in COVID-19. Study-level background: Whether acute or convalescent, the COVID-19 samples came from the United States, Italy and Spain. Nucleic acid was either cDNA or gDNA, and it came from T cells, B-cell-depleted T cells, or PBMCs.

Authors' data handling: How many nucleated cells were present was estimated from reference gene primer amplification. Libraries were prepared by immunoSEQ multiplex PCR; TCRdb keeps only in-frame clonotypes and omits some of them. From that table come the V and J calls and clone size; the DNA was used to work out D and trimming. The table includes around 170,000 clones, about four fifths detected once. There are 15 residues in the CDR3. Germline V lookup: CDR1 SGHAT, CDR2 FQNNGV. J was trimmed by 15 bases and V by 5 bases; bases with no gene match: 12. The clonotype originates from a man aged 18 to 30 with active or convalescent COVID-19. The chain couples TRBV11-2 to TRBJ2-4; 14 bases are a match to TRBD2. The sequencing input was peripheral blood. In DNA, the CDR3 is TGTGCCAGCAGCGACGGGACTAGCGGGAGCCCCCCTCCGTACTTC. It is translated as CASSDGTSGSPPPYF.